This entry concerns a single T cell receptor (beta chain). This specimen belongs to a study of blood T cell repertoires in COVID-19. Seattle participants joined during active infection and were tracked over time. In the study's own analysis: Amplification of reference gene primers provided the estimated nucleated cell counts. Profiled with immunoSEQ multiplex PCR; TCRdb holds only in-frame clones, not every one. V and J calls and clone size are copied from that table; D and trimming were computed from the DNA. Among about 100,000 clones listed, 81% were seen once. The CDR3 is made up of 11 amino acids. Germline V CDR1 and CDR2: DFQATT, SNEGSKA (reference sequence). Between the trimmed V and J ends, which lost 5 bases and 1 base, there was a span of 5 bases.

Material for sequencing was peripheral blood. The TCR originated in a man older than 75 with COVID-19, enrolled during active disease. The V and J genes are TRBV20-1 and TRBJ1-1; D not certain. As DNA, the CDR3 is TGCAGTGCTGCAGGGAACACTGAAGCTTTCTTT. It is translated as CSAAGNTEAFF.